This T cell receptor beta chain was captured in a study of neurological immune-mediated disorders. This clonotype has ten or more counts. From the 5' RACE reads, TCRdb called clonotypes with MiXCR, one entry per CDR3 protein. The repertoire has roughly 80,000 distinct CDR3 sequences, 10% to 13% of them found once; the top ten carry about 1.7%. The sequence derives from a man between 40 and 49 years old in good health. The sequenced sample consisted of PBMCs.

The CDR3 DNA sequence: TGCAGCGTCCTCCCGGGGGGGGATACGCAGTATTTT. This translates into CSVLPGGDTQYF. This chain joins TRBV29-1 and TRBJ2-3, with 8 bases that match TRBD2. The CDR3 is 12 amino acids. Germline assignment: CDR1 SQVTM and CDR2 ANQGSEA. V trimming: 6 bases; J trimming: 6 bases; junction bases outside the gene matches: 5.